A selection of T cell receptor beta chains follows, all from one sample in a study of cytomegalovirus exposure and HLA in healthy donors. TCRdb keeps only in-frame clones here, not all; method: immunoSEQ multiplex PCR. The sample consists of about 140,000 clones, 70% to 85% of them appearing once. The material sequenced was PBMCs. All receptors come from a man aged 25-45 years in good health and CMV-seropositive. CDR3s include the opening cysteine and the closing phenylalanine or tryptophan. D genes are given only for firm matches. Rows may omit the clone size; those that give it use once, few, many or a size class.

D: TRBD1; size: .; V: TRBV9; J: TRBJ1-4; DNA: TGTGCCAGCAGCGTAGCGCCGGCGGGACAGGGAATCGACGAAGCAAAACTGTTTTTT; CDR3: CASSVAPAGQGIDEAKLFF
D: .; size: few; V: TRBV28; J: TRBJ1-4; DNA: TGTGCCAGCAGTTTTAGGGGCCCTAATGAAAAACTGTTTTTT; CDR3: CASSFRGPNEKLFF
D: TRBD1; size: .; V: TRBV28; J: TRBJ2-2; DNA: TGTGCCAGCAGCCAGACAGGGGGTTGGGCCGGGGAGCTGTTTTTT; CDR3: CASSQTGGWAGELFF
D: .; size: few; V: TRBV6-5; J: TRBJ2-4; DNA: TGTGCCAGCAGTTCCAGGGCTCCCAAAGCCAAAAACATTCAGTACTTC; CDR3: CASSSRAPKAKNIQYF
D: TRBD1; size: .; V: TRBV29-1; J: TRBJ1-1; DNA: TGCAGCGTTGAAGTTGGACAGGGTAGGACTGAAGCTTTCTTT; CDR3: CSVEVGQGRTEAFF
D: .; size: .; V: TRBV30; J: TRBJ2-3; DNA: TGTGCCTGGAGTAGAGGCGGCACAGATACGCAGTATTTT; CDR3: CAWSRGGTDTQYF
D: .; size: .; V: TRBV28; J: TRBJ1-1; DNA: TGTGCCAGCAGTCCGTGGGCTCTGAACACTGAAGCTTTCTTT; CDR3: CASSPWALNTEAFF
D: .; size: once; V: TRBV6-6; J: TRBJ2-3; DNA: TGTGCCAGTCAGCCGCCAGGATCTACAGATACGCAGTATTTT; CDR3: CASQPPGSTDTQYF
D: TRBD2; size: .; V: TRBV7-8; J: TRBJ2-7; DNA: TGTGCCAGCAGCCCCCGCGGGAGGGGTTCACACGAGCAGTACTTC; CDR3: CASSPRGRGSHEQYF
D: .; size: .; V: TRBV5-1; J: TRBJ2-7; DNA: TGCGCCAGCACAGGTGGTGGGCAGAGCTCCTACGAGCAGTACTTC; CDR3: CASTGGGQSSYEQYF
D: .; size: .; V: TRBV7-9; J: TRBJ1-1; DNA: TGTGCCAGCAGTTCCACGTATATGCCAGATCCCAGCACTGAAGCTTTCTTT; CDR3: CASSSTYMPDPSTEAFF
D: .; size: .; V: TRBV21-1; J: TRBJ2-1; DNA: TGTGCCAGCAGCACCCCCGGCAGGGGGACCTACAATGAGCAGTTCTTC; CDR3: CASSTPGRGTYNEQFF
D: .; size: few; V: TRBV19; J: TRBJ1-1; DNA: TGTGCCAGTAGTATAGGGACAGTTAACACTGAAGCTTTCTTT; CDR3: CASSIGTVNTEAFF
D: .; size: .; V: TRBV7-3; J: TRBJ2-1; DNA: TGTGCCAGCAGCTTAACCCCTCGGTTGCAAGCAACCAATGAGCAGTTCTTC; CDR3: CASSLTPRLQATNEQFF
D: .; size: .; V: TRBV7-3; J: TRBJ2-1; DNA: TGTGCCAGCAGCTTATCTTTCCCTAGCGCCCAGCAGTTCTTC; CDR3: CASSLSFPSAQQFF
D: TRBD1; size: few; V: TRBV11-3; J: TRBJ1-4; DNA: TGTGCCAGCAGCTCCGATCAGGGGACAGATGAAAAACTGTTTTTT; CDR3: CASSSDQGTDEKLFF
D: .; size: .; V: TRBV21-1; J: TRBJ2-1; DNA: TGTGCCAGCGGGAAGAGGAGGGAGGGCCGAAACAATGAGCAGTTCTTC; CDR3: CASGKRREGRNNEQFF
D: TRBD1; size: .; V: TRBV27; J: TRBJ1-4; DNA: TGTGCCAGCAGTCACCCGACAGGGGCAGAGGGAAAACTGTTTTTT; CDR3: CASSHPTGAEGKLFF
D: TRBD2; size: .; V: TRBV7-7; J: TRBJ2-2; DNA: TGTGCCAGCAGCTTAAGAACTAGCGGAGAGACCGGGGAGCTGTTTTTT; CDR3: CASSLRTSGETGELFF
D: .; size: .; V: TRBV5-1; J: TRBJ1-3; DNA: TGCGCCAGCAGCCTCGACAGTTTTAACACCATATATTTT; CDR3: CASSLDSFNTIYF
D: TRBD1; size: .; V: TRBV28; J: TRBJ2-1; DNA: TGTGCCAGCAGTCCCCCAGGGACAGGTGGAGAAAATGAGCAGTTCTTC; CDR3: CASSPPGTGGENEQFF
D: .; size: .; V: TRBV28; J: TRBJ1-3; DNA: TGTGCCAGCATACCCAGCTCTGGAAACACCATATATTTT; CDR3: CASIPSSGNTIYF
D: .; size: once; V: TRBV7-6; J: TRBJ2-5; DNA: TGTGCCAGCAGCTTAACGGGTGTAGGAAGTGTAACCCAAGAGACCCAGTACTTC; CDR3: CASSLTGVGSVTQETQYF
D: .; size: .; V: TRBV7-9; J: TRBJ1-1; DNA: TGTGCCAGCAGCTTAGTAGGGGTCTCCGGAGCTTTCTTT; CDR3: CASSLVGVSGAFF
D: TRBD2; size: once; V: TRBV7-2; J: TRBJ2-5; DNA: TGTGCCAGCAGCTTAGCGGGAGGGCCCCGGGAGACCCAGTACTTC; CDR3: CASSLAGGPRETQYF
D: .; size: .; V: TRBV5-1; J: TRBJ2-7; DNA: TGCGCCAGCAGCTTGTGGCGGGGGACAGGTAGCTCCTACGAGCAGTACTTC; CDR3: CASSLWRGTGSSYEQYF
D: TRBD1; size: .; V: TRBV2; J: TRBJ2-2; DNA: TGTGCCAGCAGTAGACAGGGGGTTAACACCGGGGAGCTGTTTTTT; CDR3: CASSRQGVNTGELFF
D: .; size: .; V: TRBV11-2; J: TRBJ2-7; DNA: TGTGCCAGCAGCTTAGGAGGGGGGGGGACCTACGAGCAGTACTTC; CDR3: CASSLGGGGTYEQYF
D: TRBD1; size: .; V: TRBV2; J: TRBJ2-1; DNA: TGTGCCAGCAGGTCCGGGACAGGGGGGCACAATGAGCAGTTCTTC; CDR3: CASRSGTGGHNEQFF
D: .; size: .; V: TRBV6-4; J: TRBJ1-1; DNA: TGTGCCAGCACCCCACCTCAGGGTATCCCTGAAGCTTTCTTT; CDR3: CASTPPQGIPEAFF
D: .; size: .; V: TRBV11-2; J: TRBJ2-2; DNA: TGTGCCAGCAGTCGAAATGGAGCCGGGGAGCTGTTTTTT; CDR3: CASSRNGAGELFF
D: .; size: .; V: TRBV9; J: TRBJ1-1; DNA: TGTGCCAGCAGTCCTCGGACAGAGAACACTGAAGCTTTCTTT; CDR3: CASSPRTENTEAFF
D: .; size: once; V: TRBV28; J: TRBJ1-2; DNA: TGTGCCAGCAGTTTATCGGGGGTTCATGGCTACACCTTC; CDR3: CASSLSGVHGYTF
D: .; size: .; V: TRBV7-8; J: TRBJ2-3; DNA: TGTGCCAGCAGCTTCCACGGTGCTAGCACAGATACGCAGTATTTT; CDR3: CASSFHGASTDTQYF
D: .; size: .; V: TRBV25-1; J: TRBJ2-7; DNA: TGTGCCAGCAGCGAAACCGGGACTGGAGGCTCCTACGAGCAGTACTTC; CDR3: CASSETGTGGSYEQYF
D: .; size: few; V: TRBV19; J: TRBJ2-6; DNA: TGTGCCAGTACCGGACTGACCGCTGGGGCCAACGTCCTGACTTTC; CDR3: CASTGLTAGANVLTF
D: TRBD1; size: .; V: TRBV2; J: TRBJ1-5; DNA: TGTGCCAGCAGCCCCACAGGGGGCGGTCAGCCCCAGCATTTT; CDR3: CASSPTGGGQPQHF
D: .; size: .; V: TRBV7-6; J: TRBJ2-7; DNA: TGTGCCAGCAGCCCCGGGCTAGCGCCTCCCCCGTACTTC; CDR3: CASSPGLAPPPYF
D: .; size: .; V: TRBV2; J: TRBJ2-7; DNA: TGTGCCAGCAGCGCCAGGGGCGACTGGTACGAGCAGTACTTC; CDR3: CASSARGDWYEQYF
D: .; size: few; V: TRBV27; J: TRBJ1-1; DNA: TGTGCCACACAAACCCGCGGGGGCGGCACTGAAGCTTTCTTT; CDR3: CATQTRGGGTEAFF
D: .; size: .; V: TRBV7-9; J: TRBJ2-7; DNA: TGTGCCAGCAGCTTAGGTTCTTACGAGCAGTACTTC; CDR3: CASSLGSYEQYF
D: .; size: .; V: TRBV19; J: TRBJ2-7; DNA: TGTGCCAGTAGTATGTCCCCCACAGGGCCACCCTACGAGCAGTACTTC; CDR3: CASSMSPTGPPYEQYF
D: TRBD2; size: .; V: TRBV19; J: TRBJ2-3; DNA: TGTGCCAGTAGTATCGGTCTAGCGGTTTCCACAGATACGCAGTATTTT; CDR3: CASSIGLAVSTDTQYF
D: TRBD2; size: .; V: TRBV6-5; J: TRBJ2-2; DNA: TGTGCCAGCAGTAGGGGACTAGCGAACACCGGGGAGCTGTTTTTT; CDR3: CASSRGLANTGELFF
D: .; size: .; V: TRBV28; J: TRBJ2-7; DNA: TGTGCCAGCAGTTCCTCCCACGAGCAGTACTTC; CDR3: CASSSSHEQYF
D: TRBD1; size: .; V: TRBV7-9; J: TRBJ2-2; DNA: TGTGCCAGCACCACCTTAGGGGGCTTAAACACCGGGGAGCTGTTTTTT; CDR3: CASTTLGGLNTGELFF
D: .; size: once; V: TRBV5-4; J: TRBJ1-6; DNA: TGTGCCAGCAAAGGAGACTATAATTCACCCCTCCACTTT; CDR3: CASKGDYNSPLHF
D: TRBD2; size: .; V: TRBV6-1; J: TRBJ2-5; DNA: TGTGCCAGCAGGCGTACTAGCGGGGGAGCGGAGACCCAGTACTTC; CDR3: CASRRTSGGAETQYF
D: .; size: .; V: TRBV4-1; J: TRBJ2-3; DNA: TGCGCCAGCAGCCAATCTCCAGGGCCCCGCACAGATACGCAGTATTTT; CDR3: CASSQSPGPRTDTQYF
D: .; size: .; V: TRBV7-9; J: TRBJ1-5; DNA: TGTGCCAGCAGCTTAAGAGGTGCCAATCAGCCCCAGCATTTT; CDR3: CASSLRGANQPQHF
D: .; size: .; V: TRBV28; J: TRBJ1-1; DNA: TGTGCCAGCAGTTCCTCTCATGTCTCAGCTGAAGCTTTCTTT; CDR3: CASSSSHVSAEAFF